This paragraph reports one TCR beta chain. Its antigen remains unknown. This sample is drawn from a study of T cell repertoires in cytomegalovirus infection. TCRdb itself ran the reads through MiXCR, one entry per CDR3 protein. The sample holds about 340,000 distinct CDR3 sequences, about 27% seen once. This clonotype originated in a human donor in good health (CMV status not recorded). Some clones in this sample may be carry-over from other donors' samples. The specimen comprised cultured PBMCs, sampled from culture after CMV antigen stimulation.

CDR3 in amino acids: CASSLGKGFGEQYF. DNA of the CDR3: TGTGCCAGCAGCCTCGGGAAGGGGTTTGGCGAGCAGTACTTC. V is TRBV7-2 and J is TRBJ2-7; D is possibly TRBD1 or TRBD2 (5 bases each). The CDR3 covers 14 residues. Trimming shortened V by 5 bases and J by 6 bases, and 17 bases separated the two germline ends. Germline assignment: CDR1 SGHTA and CDR2 FQGNSA.